Sequencing of this TCR beta chain was carried out in a study of T cell responses to AZD1222 COVID-19 vaccine. On the study more broadly: Researchers grouped second doses given at about 4 or about 12 weeks into one pool.

General study findings and limits: Donor demographics were predominantly white British with a female majority; clonal diversity may be underestimated.

TCRdb keeps only in-frame clones here, not all; method: immunoSEQ multiplex PCR. The sample holds 80,000 to 100,000 clones, nearly 90% seen once. With regard to this clone: Its antigen is not known.

The CDR3 runs 12 residues. From germline, CDR1 is MNHEY and CDR2 SVGAGI. J gave up 9 bases and V 7 bases, and 8 bases lay outside the gene matches. This sequence joins TRBV6-5 and TRBJ2-7; TRBD2 matches at 8 bases. The sequence derives from an adult in good health. This specimen was peripheral blood, taken on day 0 of AZD1222 vaccination. CDR3 sequence: CASTPGGVGQYF. CDR3 bases: TGTGCCAGCACTCCCGGGGGGGTTGGGCAGTACTTC.